This entry concerns a single T cell receptor beta chain. The entry originates in a study of preoperative IRX-2 immunotherapy in early breast cancer. Sample treatment: preoperative locoregional IRX-2 cytokine immunotherapy. Patients received preoperative, locoregional IRX-2 cytokine immunotherapy in a phase Ib study. Libraries were prepared by immunoSEQ multiplex PCR; TCRdb keeps only in-frame clonotypes and omits some of them. The sample includes 20,000 to 30,000 clones, about 95% of them seen just once. This CDR3 is 15 amino acids long. V was clipped by 6 bases and J by 6 bases; unmatched bases: 8. From germline, CDR1 is SGDLS and CDR2 YYNGEE.

The sequence was collected from a human donor with breast cancer. Source: tumor tissue, taken after IRX-2 immunotherapy. The gene calls are TRBV9 and TRBJ2-3, with TRBD2 identical over 12 bases. The CDR3 loop is CASTTSGRPLDTQYF. DNA for the CDR3: TGTGCCAGCACCACTAGCGGGAGGCCTTTGGATACGCAGTATTTT. Variable domain in full (rest from reference TRBV9 and TRBJ2-3): DSGVTQTPKHLITATGQRVTLRCSPRSGDLSVYWYQQSLDQGLQFLIQYYNGEERAKGNILERFSAQQFPDLHSELNLSSLELGDSALYFCASTTSGRPLDTQYFGPGTRLTVL.